Given below is one T cell receptor beta chain in context. These data are taken from a study of blood T cell repertoires in COVID-19. The germline CDR1 and CDR2 sequences are SGHRS and YFSETQ. The CDR3 consists of 14 residues. J was trimmed by 7 bases and V by 0 bases; bases with no gene match: 5. The data were produced by immunoSEQ multiplex PCR, yet TCRdb's version contains in-frame clones alone and is incomplete. This repertoire shows some 290,000 clones, less than 85% found once; its top ten account for 3.5% to 5.5%. The specimen sequenced was peripheral blood. This chain links TRBV5-1 with TRBJ1-2; 8 bases agree with TRBD1. The TCR sequence derives from a man between 60 and 75 years old who had recovered from COVID-19. The CDR3 nucleotides read TGCGCCAGCAGCTTGGCTGGACAGGGAGGTGGCTACACCTTC. This gives the protein CASSLAGQGGGYTF.